This T cell receptor (beta chain) stems from a study of radiation and T cells in renal cell carcinoma. About the research overall: Nephrectomy followed 15 Gy stereotactic body radiation by 4 weeks.

This table comes from immunoSEQ multiplex PCR, and its TCRdb copy is limited to in-frame clones, with some not included. The table includes more than 95,000 clones, around 83% detected once. V was pared by 6 bases and J by 5 bases, with 17 bases between. Per the germline V gene, CDR1 is SGHTA and CDR2 is FQGNSA. The CDR3 has 14 amino acids. Sample time point: baseline pretreatment blood. Treatment here: 15 Gy SBRT to primary tumor, nephrectomy 4 weeks later. Clear cell pathology was present in this patient's renal cell carcinoma. This clonotype originated in a woman in her fifties or sixties with renal cell carcinoma. V gene TRBV7-2 combines with J gene TRBJ2-7, with unresolved D. Sequencing used blood, obtained from a patient whose treatment included radiotherapy and nephrectomy. The CDR3: CASRVQSGRHEQYF. CDR3 nucleotide sequence: TGTGCCAGCAGGGTTCAATCGGGCCGCCACGAGCAGTACTTC.